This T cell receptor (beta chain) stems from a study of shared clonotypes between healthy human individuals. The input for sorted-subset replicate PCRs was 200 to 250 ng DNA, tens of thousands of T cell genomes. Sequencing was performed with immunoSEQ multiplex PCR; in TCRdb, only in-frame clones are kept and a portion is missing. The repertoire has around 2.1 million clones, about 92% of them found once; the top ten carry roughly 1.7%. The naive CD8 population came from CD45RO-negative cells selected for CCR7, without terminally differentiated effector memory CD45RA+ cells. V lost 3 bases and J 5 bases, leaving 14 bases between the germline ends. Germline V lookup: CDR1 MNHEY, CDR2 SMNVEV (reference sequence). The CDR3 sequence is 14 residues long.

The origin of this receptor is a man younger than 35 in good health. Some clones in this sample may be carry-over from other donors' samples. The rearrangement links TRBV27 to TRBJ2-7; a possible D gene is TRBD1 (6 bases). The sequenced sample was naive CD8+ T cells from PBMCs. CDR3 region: CASSFGGRFNEQYF. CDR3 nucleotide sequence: TGTGCCAGCAGTTTTGGGGGCAGATTCAACGAGCAGTACTTC.